This T cell receptor (beta chain) was sequenced for a study of T cells in Graves' hyperthyroidism and ophthalmopathy. This clonotype has at least ten counts. Its specificity is not known. V was pared by 5 bases and J by 6 bases, with 7 bases of the junction left unmatched. The CDR3 consists of 14 residues. Whole-study findings and limits: Model-based prediction identified ophthalmopathy a median 6.5 months prior to its onset.

Regions amplified from RNA transcripts were the TCR beta CDR3 regions. RT-PCR in the first round (using the HTBI primer set) targeted the TCR CDR3. Each CDR3 protein is one row after TCRdb ran MiXCR on the multiplex PCR reads. The data contain 600,000 to 700,000 distinct CDR3 sequences, about 14% of them singletons. PBMCs stemmed from approximately 10 ml fresh peripheral blood. The sample comprised blood. The clonotype originates from a woman between 40 and 50 years old with Graves' ophthalmopathy. This chain uses TRBV12-3 or TRBV12-4 with TRBJ1-5; 7 bases map to TRBD1. The CDR3 sequence is CASSAQGNGQPQHF. In DNA form, the CDR3 reads TGTGCCAGCAGTGCACAGGGGAACGGTCAGCCCCAGCATTTT.